In this sample, the clone carrying this TCR beta chain turned up once. The antigen remains unidentified. This entry is derived from a study of vaccination and CD4 T cells after COVID-19. On the study more broadly: Four females and six males made up the convalescents, two of whom were Hispanic. General study points: In convalescent patients, 304 of 307 vaccine-specific clones were mono-reactive for SARS-CoV-2 spike. Median SARS-CoV-2-reactive clonotype numbers went up from about 20 to 38, but not significantly.

Germline assignment: CDR1 KGHSH and CDR2 LQKENI. CDR3 size: 15 residues. After removal of 3 bases from V and 7 bases from J, the junction contained 11 bases not matched to a gene. An Oncomine TCR Beta short-read assay was used to sequence the DNA from cultured CD4+ T cells. One entry per CDR3 protein results from TCRdb running MiXCR on the PCR reads. The sample has about 10,000 distinct CDR3 sequences, roughly 37% seen once. Treatment denoted: roughly 10-day PBMC culture with coronavirus spike peptide pools or control peptides (ViraFEST assay). With 8.5 to 10 ug/ml peptide pools and roughly 9.4 IU/ml IL-2, PBMCs were cultured at a few million per well.

This sequence joins TRBV18 and TRBJ2-5, with 7 positions matching TRBD1. Sequenced: CD4+ T cells from blood, cultured in vitro. This TCR came from a human donor who had recovered from COVID-19. CDR3 nucleotide sequence: TGTGCCAGCTCACCTAGCACAGGGGATGGTGCGACCCAGTACTTC. Its translation is CASSPSTGDGATQYF.